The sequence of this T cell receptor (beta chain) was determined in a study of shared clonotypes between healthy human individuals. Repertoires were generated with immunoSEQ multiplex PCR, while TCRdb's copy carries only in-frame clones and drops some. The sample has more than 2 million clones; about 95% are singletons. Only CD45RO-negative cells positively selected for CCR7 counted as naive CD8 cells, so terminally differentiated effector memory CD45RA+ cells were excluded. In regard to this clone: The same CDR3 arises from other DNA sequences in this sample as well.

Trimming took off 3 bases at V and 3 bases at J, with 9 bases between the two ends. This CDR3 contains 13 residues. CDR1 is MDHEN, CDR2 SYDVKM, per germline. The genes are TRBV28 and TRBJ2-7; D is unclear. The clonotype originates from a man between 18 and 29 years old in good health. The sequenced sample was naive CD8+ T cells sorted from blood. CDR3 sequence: CASSLRPSYEQYF. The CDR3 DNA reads TGTGCCAGCAGTTTGCGTCCCAGCTACGAGCAGTACTTC. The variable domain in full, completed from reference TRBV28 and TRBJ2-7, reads DVKVTQSSRYLVKRTGEKVFLECVQDMDHENMFWYRQDPGLGLRLIYFSYDVKMKEKGDIPEGYSVSREKKERFSLILESASTNQTSMYLCASSLRPSYEQYFGPGTRLTVT.